Listed below are T cell receptor beta chains from one sample, sequenced in a study of radiotherapy plus CTLA-4 blockade in lung cancer. Libraries were prepared by immunoSEQ multiplex PCR; TCRdb keeps only in-frame clonotypes and omits some of them. The repertoire includes some 98,000 clones, 80% to 85% of them detected once, and 3.4% sits in the top ten. The sequencing used peripheral blood, collected from a patient treated with radiotherapy plus ipilimumab. The receptor source for this set is a human donor with non-small cell lung cancer who had a partial response to radiotherapy plus ipilimumab. CDR3s include the opening cysteine and the closing phenylalanine or tryptophan. Each record gives: CDR3 DNA, CDR3 protein, J gene, V gene, clone size, D gene. A D gene is named only where the DNA matches it firmly. Clone size is stated in some rows and not others, as once, few, many or a class when expanded.

TGTGCCAGCAGCCCCCGGCGGGAGGCCTCCTACGAGCAGTACTTC | CASSPRREASYEQYF | TRBJ2-7 | TRBV7-6 | - | TRBD2
TGTGCCAGCAGGCTAGCGGGAGTACCCCCCAATGAGCAGTTCTTC | CASRLAGVPPNEQFF | TRBJ2-1 | TRBV14 | - | TRBD2
TGTGCCAGCAGCCCCCCAGGAATCGGCAATGAAAAACTGTTTTTT | CASSPPGIGNEKLFF | TRBJ1-4 | TRBV7-9 | - | -
TGTGCCAGCAGCTTAACACAGGGGCATTACAATGGGCAGTTCTTC | CASSLTQGHYNGQFF | TRBJ2-1 | TRBV7-8 | once | TRBD1
TGTGCCAGCAGCTGGGGGGACAGGGCGGGTGAAAAACTGTTTTTT | CASSWGDRAGEKLFF | TRBJ1-4 | TRBV5-5 | - | TRBD1
TGCGCCAGCAGCTCAGGGACAGTCGGTGGCTCTGGAAACACCATATATTTT | CASSSGTVGGSGNTIYF | TRBJ1-3 | TRBV5-1 | - | TRBD1
TGCGCCAGCAGTGAGTCAAACGGGGACTGGCCCTACAATGAGCAGTTCTTC | CASSESNGDWPYNEQFF | TRBJ2-1 | TRBV10-1 | - | -
TGCGCCAGCAGCCAAGACGGAACGGGAGGGAGGGGCGAGCAGTACTTC | CASSQDGTGGRGEQYF | TRBJ2-7 | TRBV4-1 | - | TRBD2
TGTGCCAGCAGTCTTCCGGGGACTACGGGAAACACCATATATTTT | CASSLPGTTGNTIYF | TRBJ1-3 | TRBV28 | - | -
TGTGCCAGCTCACGCCCGCAGTTCGGGGCCAACGTCCTGACTTTC | CASSRPQFGANVLTF | TRBJ2-6 | TRBV18 | - | -
TGTGCCAGCAGCCAGGGGGGACAAAAGGGACTAGGGGAGCAGTTCTTC | CASSQGGQKGLGEQFF | TRBJ2-1 | TRBV5-4 | - | -
TGTGCCAGTAGAACTAGCGGGAGGGGAAAAAATGAGCAGTTCTTC | CASRTSGRGKNEQFF | TRBJ2-1 | TRBV19 | once | TRBD2
TGTGCCAGCAGCGTAGAAAGCGTCCCATACAATGAGCAGTTCTTC | CASSVESVPYNEQFF | TRBJ2-1 | TRBV9 | - | -
TGTGCCAGCAGCTTGCCGGGACTAGCGGTTGGGGTGGAGGAGACCCAGTACTTC | CASSLPGLAVGVEETQYF | TRBJ2-5 | TRBV2 | - | TRBD2
TGCGCCAGCAGCCGCGGGACTAGCGGGAGTCCCGATGAGCAGTTCTTC | CASSRGTSGSPDEQFF | TRBJ2-1 | TRBV5-1 | - | TRBD2
TGTGCCACCAGCAGACGACTAGCGGGAGGCTACGAGCAGTACTTC | CATSRRLAGGYEQYF | TRBJ2-7 | TRBV15 | - | TRBD2
TGTGCCAGCATCCCGACTAGCGGGAGTGGCAATGAGCAGTTCTTC | CASIPTSGSGNEQFF | TRBJ2-1 | TRBV2 | - | TRBD2
TGTGCCAGCAGCTTAGGGGCTAACACTGAAGCTTTCTTT | CASSLGANTEAFF | TRBJ1-1 | TRBV11-1 | - | -
TGTGCCAGCAGTTTGGGCCCCTTAACCGGGGAGCTGTTTTTT | CASSLGPLTGELFF | TRBJ2-2 | TRBV27 | - | -
TGTGCCAGCAGCCAGGACCTCCGGGGGACCGGGGAGCTGTTTTTT | CASSQDLRGTGELFF | TRBJ2-2 | TRBV7-8 | - | -
TGTGCCAGCAGCTTAGACAGGGGGCGCGAGCAGTACTTC | CASSLDRGREQYF | TRBJ2-7 | TRBV11-2 | - | TRBD1
TGCGCCAGCAGCTTGGAGCGGCACGCCTATGGCTACACCTTC | CASSLERHAYGYTF | TRBJ1-2 | TRBV5-1 | once | -
TGTGCCAGCAGCGCAAGCGGAGTCTCCTACAATGAGCAGTTCTTC | CASSASGVSYNEQFF | TRBJ2-1 | TRBV2 | - | -
TGTGCCAGTAGTAACAGGGTGATTGGCACTGAAGCTTTCTTT | CASSNRVIGTEAFF | TRBJ1-1 | TRBV19 | - | -
TGTGCCAGCAGTTCGGGACAGCTATTACTCACAGATACGCAGTATTTT | CASSSGQLLLTDTQYF | TRBJ2-3 | TRBV6-6 | - | TRBD1
TGTGCCAGCAGCCCGACCTGGACAGACTTTAATGAAAAACTGTTTTTT | CASSPTWTDFNEKLFF | TRBJ1-4 | TRBV9 | few | -
TGTGCCAGCAGTTTAGGCGGGAGTATGTACGAGCAGTACTTC | CASSLGGSMYEQYF | TRBJ2-7 | TRBV28 | - | TRBD2
TGTGCCACCAGCCTCACCAGGGGCATGGGCACTGAAGCTTTCTTT | CATSLTRGMGTEAFF | TRBJ1-1 | TRBV15 | - | -
TGTGCCAGTAGTACATCATTCACAGGGCTCGCGGCCAACGTCCTGACTTTC | CASSTSFTGLAANVLTF | TRBJ2-6 | TRBV19 | - | -
TGCGCCAGCAGCCAAGGACAGGGTGGAAACACCATATATTTT | CASSQGQGGNTIYF | TRBJ1-3 | TRBV4-1 | - | TRBD1
TGTGCCAGCAGCTCCCCGTCAGGCATCGCCTACAATGAGCAGTTCTTC | CASSSPSGIAYNEQFF | TRBJ2-1 | TRBV5-5 | - | -
TGTGCCAGCAGCTTAGCGGGGACAGGGAGCCAGCCCCAGCATTTT | CASSLAGTGSQPQHF | TRBJ1-5 | TRBV7-2 | - | TRBD1
TGTGCCAGCAGCAGGGACTTTAGCTCCTACAATGAGCAGTTCTTC | CASSRDFSSYNEQFF | TRBJ2-1 | TRBV5-4 | - | -
TGTGCCAGCAGCCCTCAGGGGTCTGGGGCCAACGTCCTGACTTTC | CASSPQGSGANVLTF | TRBJ2-6 | TRBV4-2 | - | -
TGTGCCAGCAGCCTCGACAGGGGCCCTAATGAAAAACTGTTTTTT | CASSLDRGPNEKLFF | TRBJ1-4 | TRBV2 | once | TRBD1
TGTGCCAGCAGTGAAGCGTTGGGGCAGCAAACTAACTATGGCTACACCTTC | CASSEALGQQTNYGYTF | TRBJ1-2 | TRBV2 | - | -
TGTGCCAGTAGTACAGGTGGGGAGACCCAGTACTTC | CASSTGGETQYF | TRBJ2-5 | TRBV19 | - | -
TGCAGCGTCGAGACAGGGGGCACTGAAGCTTTCTTT | CSVETGGTEAFF | TRBJ1-1 | TRBV29-1 | - | TRBD1
TGTGCATGCAAGTGGGTAGCGGATACTCTAGATACGCAGTATTTT | CACKWVADTLDTQYF | TRBJ2-3 | TRBV6-5 | - | -
TGCAGCGTTGAGGGTAGCACAACTAGCACAGATACGCAGTATTTT | CSVEGSTTSTDTQYF | TRBJ2-3 | TRBV29-1 | - | -
TGTGCCTGGAGGGCCACCCCCGGAAACACCATATATTTT | CAWRATPGNTIYF | TRBJ1-3 | TRBV30 | few | -
TGTGCCAGCAGCCAGACAGGGATTAATGAAAAACTGTTTTTT | CASSQTGINEKLFF | TRBJ1-4 | TRBV6-5 | few | TRBD1
TGCGCCAGCAGCACCGACTTCTACGAGCAGTACTTC | CASSTDFYEQYF | TRBJ2-7 | TRBV5-1 | - | -
TGCGCCAGCGGCCTTACCGGGACTAGCGGGATTGAGCAGTTCTTC | CASGLTGTSGIEQFF | TRBJ2-1 | TRBV5-1 | once | TRBD2
TGTGCCAGCAGCCTCGCGGGAGAAGGTTCAGAGACCCAGTACTTC | CASSLAGEGSETQYF | TRBJ2-5 | TRBV6-1 | - | TRBD2
TGTGCCTGGAGTGCTGGGGCGTACACTGAAGCTTTCTTT | CAWSAGAYTEAFF | TRBJ1-1 | TRBV30 | many | -
TGTGCCAGCAGCACCAGGGGCGGCTACACCTTC | CASSTRGGYTF | TRBJ1-2 | TRBV28 | - | -
TGTGCCAGCATAGGGGGAGACAGGGCAAGCAATCAGCCCCAGCATTTT | CASIGGDRASNQPQHF | TRBJ1-5 | TRBV28 | - | TRBD1
TGTGCCAGCAGCTTACAGGGGGCGGGCGAGCAGTACTTC | CASSLQGAGEQYF | TRBJ2-7 | TRBV7-9 | many | TRBD1
TGCGCCAGCAGTGTCCCAGGGGGCGTGAAGTACTTC | CASSVPGGVKYF | TRBJ2-7 | TRBV10-1 | few | TRBD1
TGTGCCAGTAGTGACCGGGACAGTCAAGAGACCCAGTACTTC | CASSDRDSQETQYF | TRBJ2-5 | TRBV19 | few | TRBD1
TGTGCCAGCAGCTTAGGGGCGGTAGCGGGAGGGCAAGAGACCCAGTACTTC | CASSLGAVAGGQETQYF | TRBJ2-5 | TRBV7-2 | - | TRBD2
TGTGCCAGCAGCTTGGGGGGGCACACTGAAGCTTTCTTT | CASSLGGHTEAFF | TRBJ1-1 | TRBV7-3 | - | -
TGTGCCAGTAGTTTCACCTCTCAGGGGTTTAGGGACATTCAGTACTTC | CASSFTSQGFRDIQYF | TRBJ2-4 | TRBV19 | - | -